The next 12 T cell receptor beta chains were all read from a single sample in a study of identical twins. TCRdb reprocessed the 5' RACE reads via MiXCR and lists one record per CDR3 protein. The table includes around 240,000 distinct CDR3 sequences, about 10% detected once. Sequencing was carried out using memory T cells sorted from blood. Receptor source: a man in his fifties or sixties in good health.

This clonotype was detected a few times. This sequence joins TRBV20-1 and TRBJ1-5, with TRBD1 matching over 8 bases. The CDR3 runs 15 residues. Germline V gene lookup returns CDR1 DFQATT and CDR2 SNEGSKA (reference sequence). Trimming cost V 4 bases and J 7 bases; bases outside gene matches: 12. The CDR3 region has the DNA TGCAGTGCTAAATTCCCAGGGGGCGCGTGGCAGCCCCAGCATTTT. It codes for CSAKFPGGAWQPQHF.

This clonotype was detected many times. The chain's CDR3 is CSALQGGNQPQHF. Here the CDR3 DNA reads TGCAGTGCTCTTCAGGGTGGGAATCAGCCCCAGCATTTT. The chain uses TRBV20-1 and TRBJ1-5, with D possibly matching TRBD1 (5 bases). There are 13 residues in the CDR3. Between the trimmed V and J ends, which lost 5 bases and 4 bases, there was a span of 12 bases. Germline assignment: CDR1 DFQATT and CDR2 SNEGSKA (reference sequence).

This chain connects TRBV2 to TRBJ1-4, with D unresolved. The CDR3 runs 13 residues. Germline lookup yields CDR1 SNHLY and CDR2 FYNNEI. Between the trimmed V and J ends, which lost 6 bases and 8 bases, there was a span of 13 bases. CDR3 sequence: CASRVGMMEKLFF. CDR3 DNA: TGTGCCAGCAGGGTAGGGATGATGGAAAAACTGTTTTTT.

This clonotype has at least ten counts. This sequence joins TRBV4-3 and TRBJ2-2; maybe TRBD2 (6 bases). The CDR3 is 19 amino acids. V was cut by 4 bases and J by 1 base, with 22 bases left in between. Germline V lookup: CDR1 LGHNA, CDR2 YSLEER. Here the CDR3 reads CASSRSNGGGKMNTGELFF. The DNA for the CDR3 is TGCGCCAGCAGCCGAAGCAACGGGGGAGGAAAGATGAACACCGGGGAGCTGTTTTTT.

This clonotype was counted ten times or more. The V gene is TRBV10-3, the J gene TRBJ2-7, with D possibly being TRBD1 (6 bases). V lost 0 bases to trimming and J lost 5 bases, with 11 bases between them. CDR1 is ENHRY, CDR2 SYGVKD, per germline. This CDR3 spans 14 amino acids. The chain's CDR3 is CAISESGDNHEQYF. The CDR3 coding sequence is TGTGCCATCAGTGAGTCAGGGGACAACCACGAGCAGTACTTC.

This clonotype was picked up many times. This sequence joins TRBV5-5 and TRBJ2-7, with a possible D match to TRBD2 (5 bases). Trimming took 0 bases from V and 4 from J, leaving 14 bases between them. Germline CDR1 is SGHKS and CDR2 is YYEKEE (reference sequence). This CDR3 comprises 15 residues. The CDR3 region is CASSLGTGKQYEQYF. Here the CDR3 DNA reads TGTGCCAGCAGCTTGGGTACGGGGAAGCAATACGAGCAGTACTTC.

The genes are TRBV30 and TRBJ2-2; TRBD2 is a possible D gene (5 bases). Germline CDR1 GTSNPN, CDR2 SVGIG (reference sequence). The CDR3 contains 14 residues. The germline V and J ends were trimmed by 3 bases and 6 bases, with 14 bases remaining between them. The CDR3 bases are TGTGCCTGGAGCGGTACCCGGGGTGCCGGGGAGCTGTTTTTT. Translated: CAWSGTRGAGELFF.

This clonotype was seen ten or more times. The CDR3 DNA is TGTGCCAGCAGTTGGGGACAGGGGGCGGGTGAAGCTTTCTTT. Translation: CASSWGQGAGEAFF. V is TRBV6-5 and J is TRBJ1-1; 12 bases match TRBD1. The CDR3 has 14 residues. Per the germline V gene, CDR1 is MNHEY and CDR2 is SVGAGI. With 4 bases clipped from V and 7 bases from J, the junction kept 4 bases outside the gene matches.

The rearrangement joins TRBV5-1 to TRBJ2-3; the match to TRBD1 covers 7 bases. Germline CDR1 reads SGHRS; CDR2 reads YFSETQ. The trim removed 8 bases at V and 2 bases at J, leaving 5 bases unmatched. This CDR3 region has 13 residues. The CDR3 sequence is CASRDRSTDTQYF. The CDR3 nucleotides are TGCGCCAGTCGGGACAGATCCACAGATACGCAGTATTTT.

This clonotype showed up many times. The chain recombines TRBV20-1 with TRBJ1-2, with 9 bases fitting TRBD1. This CDR3 is built from 14 residues. Germline CDR1 reads DFQATT; CDR2 reads SNEGSKA (reference sequence). Losses at the gene ends were 4 bases for V and 8 bases for J; bases not matched to a gene: 11. The CDR3, as DNA: TGCAGTGCTAAGGGGGGACAGGGTCCGAGGGGCTACACCTTC. Residues: CSAKGGQGPRGYTF.

The chain couples TRBV12-3 or TRBV12-4 to TRBJ1-3; 7 nucleotides agree with TRBD1. The ends lost 4 bases at V and 2 bases at J; junction bases unmatched: 8. The CDR3 is made up of 16 amino acids. Written as DNA, the CDR3 is TGTGCCAGCAGTTCGCCTTTACAGGGGACTGGAAACACCATATATTTT. Encoded protein: CASSSPLQGTGNTIYF.

This clonotype was seen a few times. The chain is built from TRBV5-5 and TRBJ1-5; D is uncertain. CDR3 length equals 15 residues. Germline CDR1 and CDR2: SGHKS and YYEKEE (reference sequence). V dropped 2 bases and J dropped 2 bases, with 11 bases sitting between them. The CDR3 region has the DNA TGTGCCAGCAGCTTAAATCCATGGGGCAATCAGCCCCAGCATTTT. Its protein is CASSLNPWGNQPQHF.